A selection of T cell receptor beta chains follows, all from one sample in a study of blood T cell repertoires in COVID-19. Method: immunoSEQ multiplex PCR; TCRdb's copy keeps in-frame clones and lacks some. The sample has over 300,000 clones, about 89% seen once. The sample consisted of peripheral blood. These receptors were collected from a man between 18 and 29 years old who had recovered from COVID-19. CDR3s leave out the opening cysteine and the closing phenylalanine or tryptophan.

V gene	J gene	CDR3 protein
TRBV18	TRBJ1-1	ASSDRVGREAF
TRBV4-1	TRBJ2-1	ASSLGPTGGKHNEQF
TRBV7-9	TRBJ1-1	ASSPGQGISAEAF
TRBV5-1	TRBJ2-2	ASRLGLAGGQNTGELF
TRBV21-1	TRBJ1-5	ATPQGISNQPQH
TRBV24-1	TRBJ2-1	ATSDLRGGMDEQF
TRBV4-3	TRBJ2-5	ASSQGGLAGAGTQY
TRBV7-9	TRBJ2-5	ASSPRPPDRGETQY
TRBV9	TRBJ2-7	ASSGLDDEQY
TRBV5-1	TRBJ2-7	ASSLSGRALDEQY
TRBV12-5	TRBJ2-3	ASGEPDRDTDTQY
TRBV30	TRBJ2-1	AWSEGQPWEQF
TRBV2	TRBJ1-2	ASSDSNNNYGYT